Only a few counts were recorded for the clone carrying this T cell receptor (beta chain). Its antigen is currently unknown. In the PCR, 60 Vbeta and 13 Jbeta primers were used. Assay: immunoSEQ multiplex PCR; the TCRdb copy retains only in-frame clones and omits some. The sample contains around 170,000 clones, around 73% of which appear only once. This sample was included in a study of cytomegalovirus exposure and HLA in healthy donors. Study-wide results and limits: A later examination showed that TCR association rates differed by HLA locus, with DRB1 most and HLA-C fewest.

The sample was PBMCs. The TCR comes from a male donor in good health and CMV-seronegative.

The CDR3 sequence is CASSQEGAGGGPYNEQFF. The DNA of the CDR3 is TGCGCCAGCAGCCAAGAGGGAGCGGGGGGGGGACCTTACAATGAGCAGTTCTTC. The chain has TRBV4-3 and TRBJ2-1, with 10 bases lining up with TRBD2. The ends lost 0 bases at V and 4 bases at J; junction bases unmatched: 9. There are 18 residues in the CDR3. Germline CDR1 LGHNA, CDR2 YSLEER.